The sequence of this T cell receptor (beta chain) was determined in a study of T cell responses to AZD1222 COVID-19 vaccine. Repertoires were generated with immunoSEQ multiplex PCR, while TCRdb's copy carries only in-frame clones and drops some. The sample lists about 84,000 clones, around 88% occurring once. The CDR3 totals 16 residues. Germline V lookup: CDR1 SGDLS, CDR2 YYNGEE. V was pared by 4 bases and J by 4 bases, with 20 bases between. The receptor was isolated from an adult who received the AZD1222 COVID-19 vaccine. The sample in question was peripheral blood, obtained 28 days after the second AZD1222 dose. The V and J genes are TRBV9 and TRBJ1-2; possible D gene TRBD1, 6 bases. The CDR3 bases are TGTGCCAGCAGCCCTCAGGGGCCGGGGACTGGCTATGGCTACACCTTC. It codes for CASSPQGPGTGYGYTF.